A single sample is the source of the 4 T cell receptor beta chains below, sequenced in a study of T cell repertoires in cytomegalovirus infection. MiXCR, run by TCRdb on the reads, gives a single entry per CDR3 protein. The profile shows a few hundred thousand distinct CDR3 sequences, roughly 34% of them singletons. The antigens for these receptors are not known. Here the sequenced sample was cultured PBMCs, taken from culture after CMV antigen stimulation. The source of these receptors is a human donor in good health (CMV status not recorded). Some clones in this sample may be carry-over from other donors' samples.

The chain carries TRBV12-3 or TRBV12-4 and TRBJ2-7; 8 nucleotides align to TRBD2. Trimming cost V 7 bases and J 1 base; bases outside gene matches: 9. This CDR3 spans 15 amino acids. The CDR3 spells CASTLSGGGSYEQYF. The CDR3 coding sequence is TGTGCCAGCACCCTGTCTGGCGGGGGGTCCTACGAGCAGTACTTC.

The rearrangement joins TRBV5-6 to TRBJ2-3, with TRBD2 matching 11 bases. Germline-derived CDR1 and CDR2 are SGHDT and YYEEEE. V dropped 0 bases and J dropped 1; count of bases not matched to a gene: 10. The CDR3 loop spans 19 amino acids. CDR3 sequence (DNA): TGTGCCAGCAGCTTGGGGGCTAGCGGGAGGTCGCCCGGCACAGATACGCAGTATTTT. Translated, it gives CASSLGASGRSPGTDTQYF.

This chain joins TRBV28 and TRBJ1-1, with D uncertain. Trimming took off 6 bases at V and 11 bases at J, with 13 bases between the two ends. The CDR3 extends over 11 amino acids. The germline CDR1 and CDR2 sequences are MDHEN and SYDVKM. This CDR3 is CASSLGRRAFF. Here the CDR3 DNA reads TGTGCCAGCAGCCTTGGAAGAAGGGCTTTCTTT. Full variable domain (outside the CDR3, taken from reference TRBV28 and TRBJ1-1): DVKVTQSSRYLVKRTGEKVFLECVQDMDHENMFWYRQDPGLGLRLIYFSYDVKMKEKGDIPEGYSVSREKKERFSLILESASTNQTSMYLCASSLGRRAFFGQGTRLTVV.

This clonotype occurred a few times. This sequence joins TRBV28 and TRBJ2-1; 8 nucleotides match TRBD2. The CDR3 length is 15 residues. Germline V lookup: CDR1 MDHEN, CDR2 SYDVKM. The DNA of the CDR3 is TGTTCAAGCTCCCCAAGCGGGAGTTTCTACAATGAGCAGTTCTTC. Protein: CSSSPSGSFYNEQFF.